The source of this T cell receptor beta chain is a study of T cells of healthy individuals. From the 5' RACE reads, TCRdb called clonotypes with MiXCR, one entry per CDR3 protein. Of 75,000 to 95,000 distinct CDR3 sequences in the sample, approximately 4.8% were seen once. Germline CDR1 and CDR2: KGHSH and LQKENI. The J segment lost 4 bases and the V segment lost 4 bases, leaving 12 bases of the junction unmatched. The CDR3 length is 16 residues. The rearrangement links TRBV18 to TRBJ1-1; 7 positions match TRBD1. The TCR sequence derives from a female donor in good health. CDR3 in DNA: TGTGCCAGCTCACATTCCCTGACAGGGCCCGGCACTGAAGCTTTCTTT. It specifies CASSHSLTGPGTEAFF.